Listed below are T cell receptor beta chains from one sample, sequenced in a study of CD8 T cells in ankylosing spondylitis. TCRdb called the 5' RACE reads again in MiXCR, with one record for every CDR3 protein. The sample includes 500,000 to 550,000 distinct CDR3 sequences, roughly an eighth of them seen just once. Sample: blood, either unsorted or a sorted T cell fraction (not recorded which). The source is a male donor with ankylosing spondylitis. CDR3s include the opening cysteine and the closing phenylalanine or tryptophan. D genes are given only for firm matches. Size is stated for part of the rows, as once, few or many counts, or as a class when the clone is expanded.

j_gene: TRBJ2-6; abundance: NA; len: 20; v_gene: TRBV6-2/TRBV6-3; d_gene: NA; CDR3aa: CASSYALRIPGSSGANVLTF; CDR3nt: TGTGCCAGCAGTTACGCCCTTAGGATCCCTGGAAGCTCTGGGGCCAACGTCCTGACTTTC
j_gene: TRBJ2-7; abundance: many; len: 15; v_gene: TRBV20-1; d_gene: NA; CDR3aa: CSARDPRGNSYEQYF; CDR3nt: TGCAGTGCTAGAGATCCTCGCGGTAACTCCTACGAGCAGTACTTC
j_gene: TRBJ2-1; abundance: few; len: 15; v_gene: TRBV7-2; d_gene: NA; CDR3aa: CASSLARSGYNEQFF; CDR3nt: TGTGCCAGCAGCTTAGCGCGGAGCGGATACAATGAGCAGTTCTTC
j_gene: TRBJ2-1; abundance: few; len: 15; v_gene: TRBV9; d_gene: NA; CDR3aa: CASSPVDYPDSEQFF; CDR3nt: TGTGCCAGCAGCCCCGTCGACTATCCTGACTCTGAGCAGTTCTTC
j_gene: TRBJ2-7; abundance: many; len: 14; v_gene: TRBV29-1; d_gene: NA; CDR3aa: CSTTAPGQGREQYF; CDR3nt: TGCAGCACTACCGCCCCGGGACAAGGTCGCGAGCAGTACTTC
j_gene: TRBJ1-5; abundance: many; len: 14; v_gene: TRBV12-3/TRBV12-4; d_gene: TRBD1; CDR3aa: CASRYDRGRQPQHF; CDR3nt: TGTGCCAGCAGGTACGACAGGGGTCGACAGCCCCAGCATTTT
j_gene: TRBJ1-6; abundance: NA; len: 16; v_gene: TRBV5-6; d_gene: TRBD1; CDR3aa: CASSLFSGQGLSPLHF; CDR3nt: TGTGCCAGCAGCTTGTTCTCGGGACAGGGCCTTTCACCCCTCCACTTT
j_gene: TRBJ2-3; abundance: NA; len: 15; v_gene: TRBV5-1; d_gene: NA; CDR3aa: CASRQSGGRSDTQYF; CDR3nt: TGCGCCAGCAGACAGTCGGGGGGCAGGTCAGATACGCAGTATTTT
j_gene: TRBJ1-4; abundance: NA; len: 16; v_gene: TRBV4-2; d_gene: TRBD1; CDR3aa: CASRGQIHATNEKLFF; CDR3nt: TGTGCCAGCAGGGGACAGATTCACGCAACTAATGAAAAACTGTTTTTT
j_gene: TRBJ2-1; abundance: many; len: 13; v_gene: TRBV20-1; d_gene: TRBD2; CDR3aa: CSFSGGRNNEQFF; CDR3nt: TGCAGTTTTAGCGGGGGGCGAAACAATGAGCAGTTCTTC
j_gene: TRBJ2-3; abundance: few; len: 14; v_gene: TRBV10-3; d_gene: TRBD2; CDR3aa: CASGLAGDSDTQYF; CDR3nt: TGTGCCAGTGGTCTAGCGGGAGATTCAGATACGCAGTATTTT
j_gene: TRBJ1-2; abundance: few; len: 16; v_gene: TRBV7-2; d_gene: NA; CDR3aa: CASSRQGAGSIHGYTF; CDR3nt: TGTGCCAGCAGCCGCCAAGGAGCGGGCAGCATCCATGGCTACACCTTC
j_gene: TRBJ1-5; abundance: NA; len: 13; v_gene: TRBV19; d_gene: NA; CDR3aa: CATSGDFYQPQHF; CDR3nt: TGTGCCACCTCGGGGGACTTTTATCAGCCCCAGCATTTT
j_gene: TRBJ2-1; abundance: NA; len: 15; v_gene: TRBV10-3; d_gene: TRBD2; CDR3aa: CATLESGSSYNEQFF; CDR3nt: TGTGCCACCCTCGAGAGCGGGAGCTCCTACAATGAGCAGTTCTTC
j_gene: TRBJ2-2; abundance: NA; len: 15; v_gene: TRBV7-8; d_gene: TRBD2; CDR3aa: CASSHHWGGAGELFF; CDR3nt: TGTGCCAGCAGCCACCACTGGGGGGGGGCCGGGGAGCTGTTTTTT
j_gene: TRBJ2-1; abundance: few; len: 17; v_gene: TRBV4-2; d_gene: NA; CDR3aa: CASSQELMGAGDNEQFF; CDR3nt: TGTGCCAGCAGCCAAGAATTGATGGGGGCGGGCGACAATGAGCAGTTCTTC